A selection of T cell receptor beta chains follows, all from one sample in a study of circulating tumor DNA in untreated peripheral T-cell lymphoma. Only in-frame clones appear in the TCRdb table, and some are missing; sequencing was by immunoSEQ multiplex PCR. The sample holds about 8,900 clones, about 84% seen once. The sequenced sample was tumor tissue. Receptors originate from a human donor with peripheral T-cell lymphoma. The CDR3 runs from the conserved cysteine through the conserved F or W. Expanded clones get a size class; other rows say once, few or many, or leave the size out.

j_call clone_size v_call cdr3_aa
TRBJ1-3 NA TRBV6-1 CASSEGRDSGNTIYF
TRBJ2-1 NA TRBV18 CASSPTEIVYNEQFF
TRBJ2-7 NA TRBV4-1 CASSQERGGGAYEQYF
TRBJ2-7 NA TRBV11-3 CASSAQTGLSEQYF
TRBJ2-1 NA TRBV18 CASSLPGQVRRNEQFF
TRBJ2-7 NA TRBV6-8 CASSYDHTVTYEQYF
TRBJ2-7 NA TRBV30 CAWTGSYEQYF
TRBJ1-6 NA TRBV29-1 CSDATGDDNSPLHF
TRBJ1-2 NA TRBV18 CASSPSGLDYGYTF
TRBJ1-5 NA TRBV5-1 CASSLIGGGDSRQPQHF
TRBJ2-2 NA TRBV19 CASRPGTANTGELFF
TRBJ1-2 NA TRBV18 CASSPHPHGTAIYGYTF
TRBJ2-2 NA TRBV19 CASSIGPVTGELFF
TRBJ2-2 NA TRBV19 CASGQGLGTGELFF
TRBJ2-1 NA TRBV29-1 CSVTNRGQYNEQFF
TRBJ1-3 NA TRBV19 CASTEGLDTLSGNTIYF
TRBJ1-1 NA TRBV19 CASEGGAWSDTEAFF
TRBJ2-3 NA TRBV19 CASSSGPPDTQYF
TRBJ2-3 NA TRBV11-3 CASSPYISMGGGSTDTQYF
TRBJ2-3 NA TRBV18 CASSPTADTQYF
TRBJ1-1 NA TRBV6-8 CASTPDGPEAFF
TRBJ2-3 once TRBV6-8 CASSYSGGASGRIADTQYF
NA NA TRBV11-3 CASSSEYSGNTIYF
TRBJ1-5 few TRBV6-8 CASSYRAREAQGGYSNQPQHF
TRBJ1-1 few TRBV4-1 CASSHGQGVTEAFF
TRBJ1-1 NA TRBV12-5 CAIADGQGGNTEAFF
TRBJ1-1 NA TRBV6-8 CASSLTRTDQAFF
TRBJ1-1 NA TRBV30 CAWGFGRGTEAFF
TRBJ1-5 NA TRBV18 CASSPGSEPQHF
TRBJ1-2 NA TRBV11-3 CASSLKALTNYGYTF
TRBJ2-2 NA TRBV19 CASSITSGRYTGELFF
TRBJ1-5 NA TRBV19 CASSISKSSFQPQHF
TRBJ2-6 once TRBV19 CASSGQGAGANVLTF
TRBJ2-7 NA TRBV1 CASSQQDQVEQYF
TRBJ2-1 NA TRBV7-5 CASSLKQGPSYEQFF
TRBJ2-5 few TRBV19 CASSMSSQETQYF
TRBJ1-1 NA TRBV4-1 CASSRGQGSNTEAFF
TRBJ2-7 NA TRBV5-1 CASSQTVPNYEQYF
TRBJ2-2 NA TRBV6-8 CASSSDWNTGELFF
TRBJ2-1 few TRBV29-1 CSVQRTSGGRGEQFF
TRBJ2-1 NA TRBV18 CASSPGTGSYNEQFF
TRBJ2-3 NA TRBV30 CASEGGGGTDTQYF
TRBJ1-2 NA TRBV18 CASSPRELSGANYGYTF
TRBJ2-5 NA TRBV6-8 CASSSQALAQETQYF
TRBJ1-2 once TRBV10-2 CASSEPDRGGYTF
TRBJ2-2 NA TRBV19 CASSMGGNTGELFF
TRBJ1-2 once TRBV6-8 CASSYSNRRKTLPNYGYTF
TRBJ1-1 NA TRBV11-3 CASSVGRVNTEAFF
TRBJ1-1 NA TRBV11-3 CASSVRGQGSPEAFF
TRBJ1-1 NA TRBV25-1 CASSEWGEQGTEAFF
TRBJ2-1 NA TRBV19 CASGLSYNEQFF
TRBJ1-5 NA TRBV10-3 CATSPGGNQPQHF
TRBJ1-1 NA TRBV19 CASSKDRGWTEAFF
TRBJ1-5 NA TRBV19 CASSMGLPVGPQHF
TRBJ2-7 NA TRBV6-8 CASSPNPSTFYEQYF
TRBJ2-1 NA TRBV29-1 CSVEEAGGDSVHNEQFF
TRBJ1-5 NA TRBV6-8 CASSYSQDRAVGQPQHF
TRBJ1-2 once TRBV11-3 CASSLEGLTGYGYTF
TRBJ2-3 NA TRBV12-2 CAPVGLLGTDTQYF
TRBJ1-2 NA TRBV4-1 CASSQGQGISYGYTF